This TCR beta chain appears in the sequencing data of a study of OX40 agonist ivuxolimab in advanced cancers. Study-level points and caveats: No antigen was identified for the clonally expanded peripheral T cells.

For this clone: The antigen is unknown.

J lost 3 bases, V lost 8 bases, and 4 bases had no gene match. This CDR3 region has 13 residues. From germline, CDR1 is SNHLY and CDR2 FYNNEI. Profiled with immunoSEQ multiplex PCR; TCRdb holds only in-frame clones, not every one. Found here are tens of thousands of clones, around nine tenths of them singletons; the top ten hold 2% to 3%. The TCR sequence derives from an adult with an advanced solid tumor such as melanoma, head and neck, liver or kidney cancer. The source material was CD4+ or CD8+ T cells sorted from blood, sampled in a trial of the OX40 agonist ivuxolimab. The rearrangement uses TRBV2 and TRBJ1-3; 7 nucleotides agree with TRBD1. CDR3 protein: CASAGGLGNTIYF. The CDR3 DNA sequence: TGTGCCAGCGCAGGGGGGCTTGGAAACACCATATATTTT.